The clone carrying this T cell receptor (beta chain) occurred a few times. This record belongs to a study of T cell responses to AZD1222 COVID-19 vaccine. Germline CDR1 and CDR2: SQVTM and ANQGSEA. The V gene end was trimmed by 6 bases and the J gene end by 0 bases; junction bases not matched to a gene: 4. CDR3 length: 14 residues. Only in-frame clones appear in the TCRdb table, and some are missing; sequencing was by immunoSEQ multiplex PCR. The repertoire includes about 79,000 clones, about 91% of them detected once, and about 7.1% sits in the top ten. The sequencing used peripheral blood, collected on day 0 of MenACWY control vaccination. The receptor was isolated from an adult in good health. The J gene is TRBJ2-2, the V gene TRBV29-1; 7 nucleotides line up with TRBD1. This CDR3 is CSVLGTANTGELFF. CDR3 bases: TGCAGCGTCCTCGGGACAGCGAACACCGGGGAGCTGTTTTTT.